The entry below describes one TCR beta chain. The antigen is unknown. The data derive from a study of beta chain features in type 1 diabetes. Per the germline V gene, CDR1 is MGHDK and CDR2 is SYGVNS. V was pared by 6 bases and J by 2 bases, with 3 bases of the junction left unmatched. CDR3 length: 14 residues. Study-level points and caveats: A moderate, significant TCRB CDR3 shortening appeared in type 1 diabetes across four CD4+ subsets. There was no resolution here of whether HLA type influences TCRB rearrangement.

The sequenced template was cDNA made from the entire isolated RNA. Libraries were prepared by immunoSEQ multiplex PCR; TCRdb keeps only in-frame clonotypes and omits some of them. This table has about 700,000 clones, roughly 13% appearing once. Sorting that relied on CD45RO/CCR7/CD25/CD127/CD95/CD27 yielded CD4+ naive, central memory, regulatory and stem cell-like memory cells. The receptor comes from a man between 18 and 35 years old with type 1 diabetes. The genes are TRBV25-1 and TRBJ2-2; 7 bases are shared with TRBD1. Sequencing was performed on naive CD4+ T cells from blood. The CDR3: CASRTGVNTGELFF. For the CDR3, the DNA is TGTGCCAGCAGAACAGGGGTAAACACCGGGGAGCTGTTTTTT. Full variable domain (rest looked up from reference TRBV25-1 and TRBJ2-2): EADIYQTPRYLVIGTGKKITLECSQTMGHDKMYWYQQDPGMELHLIHYSYGVNSTEKGDLSSESTVSRIRTEHFPLTLESARPSHTSQYLCASRTGVNTGELFFGEGSRLTVL.